This T cell receptor (beta chain) emerged from a study of cytomegalovirus exposure and HLA in healthy donors. General study findings and limits: Per published accounts, TCR beta sequences correctly predicted the HLA-A and HLA-B alleles of most subjects. It was about 150 TCR beta chains that were listed as cytomegalovirus-associated.

In regard to this clone: Antigen unknown.

Germline lookup yields CDR1 ENHRY and CDR2 SYGVKD. This CDR3 is built from 15 residues. The germline V and J ends were trimmed by 3 bases and 6 bases, with 18 bases remaining between them. The PCR had 60 Vbeta and 13 Jbeta primers. Produced via immunoSEQ multiplex PCR; TCRdb's table is partial and in-frame only. The repertoire holds around 170,000 clones, with about three quarters as singletons. This receptor was identified in a woman in her forties in good health and CMV-seropositive. V is TRBV10-3 and J is TRBJ2-7, with a tentative D call TRBD2 (7 bases). Sequencing input: PBMCs. CDR3 in DNA: TGTGCCATCAGTGACCCAGACCAGGGGAGGGGCGAGCAGTACTTC. It codes for CAISDPDQGRGEQYF.